This T cell receptor (beta chain) was sequenced for a study of CD8+ T cells in alopecia areata. General study results and limits: On tofacitinib, scalp clonality and expanded CD8+ clones among top 100 fell significantly.

Treatment meaning: oral pan-JAK inhibitor, 5-10 mg twice daily. Extracted RNA was reverse transcribed, and the resulting cDNA served as sequencing template. Sequenced by immunoSEQ multiplex PCR; TCRdb stores in-frame clones only, minus some. The table lists about 160,000 clones, about 71% of them singletons, with about 0.94% in the top ten. A remark on this clone: Its antigen is unidentified.

Trimming removed 5 bases at V and 6 bases at J, with 21 bases between. The CDR3 length is 15 residues. Germline assignment: CDR1 GTSNPN and CDR2 SVGIG (reference sequence). This material consisted of CD4+ T cells sorted from blood, taken at week 4, from a patient treated with tofacitinib. The gene calls are TRBV30 and TRBJ2-3; the D gene could be TRBD1 or TRBD2 (5 bases each). This receptor was identified in a human donor with alopecia areata. As DNA, the CDR3 is TGTGCCTGGGCGAGGGACCGCCGGATTTTGGATACGCAGTATTTT. This codes for CAWARDRRILDTQYF.